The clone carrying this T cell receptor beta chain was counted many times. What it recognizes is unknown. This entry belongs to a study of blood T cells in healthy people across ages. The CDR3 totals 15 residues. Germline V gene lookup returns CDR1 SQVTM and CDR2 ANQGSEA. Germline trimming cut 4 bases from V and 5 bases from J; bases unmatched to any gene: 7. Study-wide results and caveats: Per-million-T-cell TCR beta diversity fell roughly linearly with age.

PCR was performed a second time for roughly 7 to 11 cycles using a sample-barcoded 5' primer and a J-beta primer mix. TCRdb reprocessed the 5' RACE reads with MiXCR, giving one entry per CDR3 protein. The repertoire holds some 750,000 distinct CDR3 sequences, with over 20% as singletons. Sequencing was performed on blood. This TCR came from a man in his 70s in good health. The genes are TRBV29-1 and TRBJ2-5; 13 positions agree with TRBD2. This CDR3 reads CSVGRTSGRRETQYF. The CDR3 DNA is TGCAGCGTTGGACGGACTAGCGGGAGACGGGAGACCCAGTACTTC.